A selection of T cell receptor beta chains follows, all from one sample in a study of T-cell memory formation after mild COVID-19. A single record per CDR3 protein comes from TCRdb applying MiXCR to the 5' RACE reads. Of 450,000 or so distinct CDR3 sequences in the sample, nearly 25% were seen once. The sample taken for sequencing was PBMCs or a T cell subset sorted from them (not recorded which). Receptor source: an adult woman who had mild COVID-19 (a few samples of this study predate the infection). Cell type and time point are not known. Both conserved end residues are part of each CDR3. The D gene is left open where the match is weak. Rows may omit the clone size; those that give it use once, few, many or a size class.

clone_size d_call cdr3_length j_call v_call cdr3_nt cdr3_aa
many NA 13 TRBJ2-2 TRBV20-1 TGCAGTGCTAGTCACGGGAACACCGGGGAGCTGTTTTTT CSASHGNTGELFF
NA NA 16 TRBJ2-7 TRBV14 TGTGCCAGCAGCCAAGATTACGGGACACGTTTTTACGAGCAGTACTTC CASSQDYGTRFYEQYF
few NA 14 TRBJ2-5 TRBV30 TGTGCCTGGAGTGTACGAGGGGTCCAAGAGACCCAGTACTTC CAWSVRGVQETQYF
few TRBD2 16 TRBJ2-1 TRBV29-1 TGCAGCGTTGTTCGGGCAACTAGCGGGGGATATGCTGAGCAGTTCTTC CSVVRATSGGYAEQFF
few NA 15 TRBJ1-6 TRBV7-3 TGTGCCAGCAGCTTAACGCGACAGCCTAATTCACCCCTCCACTTT CASSLTRQPNSPLHF
NA NA 15 TRBJ2-7 TRBV6-5 TGTGCCAGCAGCTCCACCGGCCCGGCCGCCTACGAGCAGTACTTC CASSSTGPAAYEQYF
few NA 14 TRBJ2-2 TRBV29-1 TGCAGCGCCTCACTAGCAGGGAACACCGGGGAGCTGTTTTTT CSASLAGNTGELFF
NA NA 12 TRBJ2-3 TRBV20-1 TGCAGTGCTTTGATGGGGACAGATACGCAGTATTTT CSALMGTDTQYF
NA NA 15 TRBJ2-7 TRBV5-4 TGTGCCAGCAGCCTTGGCCCGGGTGGGAACTACGAGCAGTACTTC CASSLGPGGNYEQYF
once NA 18 TRBJ2-7 TRBV27 TGTGCCAGCAGTTTATCAGCGTTCGACTTTCAGGGCAGCTACGAGCAGTACTTC CASSLSAFDFQGSYEQYF